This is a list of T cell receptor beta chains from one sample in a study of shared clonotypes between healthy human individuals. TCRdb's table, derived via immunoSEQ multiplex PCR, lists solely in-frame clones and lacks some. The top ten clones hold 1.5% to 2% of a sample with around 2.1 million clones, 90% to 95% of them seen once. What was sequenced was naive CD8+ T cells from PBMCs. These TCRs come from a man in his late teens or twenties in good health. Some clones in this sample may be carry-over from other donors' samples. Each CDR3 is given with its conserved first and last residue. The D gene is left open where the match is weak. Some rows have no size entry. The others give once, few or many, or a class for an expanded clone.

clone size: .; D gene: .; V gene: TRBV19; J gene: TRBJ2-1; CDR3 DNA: TGTGCCAGTAGTTTAGCGGCCTTTGGATCTTACAATGAGCAGTTCTTC; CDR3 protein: CASSLAAFGSYNEQFF
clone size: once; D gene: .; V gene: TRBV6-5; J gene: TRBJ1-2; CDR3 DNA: TGTGCCAGCAGCTACCAGGGGACTTGGGATGGCTACACCTTC; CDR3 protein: CASSYQGTWDGYTF
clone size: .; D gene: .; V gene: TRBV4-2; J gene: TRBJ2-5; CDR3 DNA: TGTGCCAGCAGCCAAGAGGGTAGGAACCAAGAGACCCAGTACTTC; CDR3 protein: CASSQEGRNQETQYF
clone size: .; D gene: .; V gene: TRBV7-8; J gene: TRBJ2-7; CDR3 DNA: TGTGCCAGCCGCGGACAGATAGCCTACGAGCAGTACTTC; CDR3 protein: CASRGQIAYEQYF
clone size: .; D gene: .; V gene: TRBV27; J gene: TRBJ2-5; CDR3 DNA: TGTGCCAGCAGGTCCCCGGGCCTTTGGGGGACCCAGTACTTC; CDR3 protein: CASRSPGLWGTQYF
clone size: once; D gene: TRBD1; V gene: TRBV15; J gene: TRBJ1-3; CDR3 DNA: TGTGCCACCAGCAGAGATTGGAGGGGGCGAAACACCATATATTTT; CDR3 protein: CATSRDWRGRNTIYF
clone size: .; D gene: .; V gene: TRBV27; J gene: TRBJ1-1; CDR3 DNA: TGTGCCAGCAGACCCCTCCCGGGCACTGAAGCTTTCTTT; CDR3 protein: CASRPLPGTEAFF
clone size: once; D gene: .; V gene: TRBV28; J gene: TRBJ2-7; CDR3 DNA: TGTGCCAGCAGTTTCCGCGGCAGCTCCTACGAGCAGTACTTC; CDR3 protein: CASSFRGSSYEQYF
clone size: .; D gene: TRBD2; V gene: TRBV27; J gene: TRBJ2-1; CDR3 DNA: TGTGCCAGCAGTTTGCGTCTAGCGGGACTTACGTCCAATGAGCAGTTCTTC; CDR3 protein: CASSLRLAGLTSNEQFF
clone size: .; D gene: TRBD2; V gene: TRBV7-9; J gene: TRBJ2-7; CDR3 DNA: TGTGCCAGCAGCTTAATAGGGCGGGAGGGGTTTTACGAGCAGTACTTC; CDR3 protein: CASSLIGREGFYEQYF
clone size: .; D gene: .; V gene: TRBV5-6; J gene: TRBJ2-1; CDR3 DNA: TGTGCCAGCAGCCCTCGGGTTTGGGGTGATGAGCAGTTCTTC; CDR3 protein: CASSPRVWGDEQFF
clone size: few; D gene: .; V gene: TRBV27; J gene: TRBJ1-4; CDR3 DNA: TGTGCCAGCAGTTCCTGGGACGGGGAAAAACTGTTTTTT; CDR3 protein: CASSSWDGEKLFF
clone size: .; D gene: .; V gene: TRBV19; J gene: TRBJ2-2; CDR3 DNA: TGTGCCAGTACCCCGGCTGAGGGGACGAACACCGGGGAGCTGTTTTTT; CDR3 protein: CASTPAEGTNTGELFF
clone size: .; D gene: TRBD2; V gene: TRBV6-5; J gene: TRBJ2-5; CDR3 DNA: TGTGCCAGCAGTTACTCGGGACTAGCGGGGGGAGAGACCCAGTACTTC; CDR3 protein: CASSYSGLAGGETQYF
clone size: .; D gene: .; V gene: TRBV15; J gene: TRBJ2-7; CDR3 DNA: TGTGCCACCAGCAGAGCAAGGGGCCCCTACGAGCAGTACTTC; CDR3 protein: CATSRARGPYEQYF
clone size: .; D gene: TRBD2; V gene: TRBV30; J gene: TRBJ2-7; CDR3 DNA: TGTGCCTGGAGTACCCTCCTAGCGGGAAGGAGCGAGCAGTACTTC; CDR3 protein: CAWSTLLAGRSEQYF
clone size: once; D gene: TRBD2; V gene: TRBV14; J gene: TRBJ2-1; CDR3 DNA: TGTGCCAGCAGCCAGGGGGTTTGGCGGGAGATGAACTACAATGAGCAGTTCTTC; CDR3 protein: CASSQGVWREMNYNEQFF
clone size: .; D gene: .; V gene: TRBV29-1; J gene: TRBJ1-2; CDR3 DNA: TGCAGCGTTTTCCAGGGGCAGGGGTTGGGCTACACCTTC; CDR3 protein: CSVFQGQGLGYTF
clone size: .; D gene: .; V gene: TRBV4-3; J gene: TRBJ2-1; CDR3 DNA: TGCGCCAGCAGCCAAGATCCGGGAGCCCCCAATGAGCAGTTCTTC; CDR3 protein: CASSQDPGAPNEQFF
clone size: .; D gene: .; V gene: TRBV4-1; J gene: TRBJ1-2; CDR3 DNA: TGCGCCAGCAGCCAAGAGGACGGGGACAACTATGGCTACACCTTC; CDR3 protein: CASSQEDGDNYGYTF
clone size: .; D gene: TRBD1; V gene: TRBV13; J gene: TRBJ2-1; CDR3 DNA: TGTGCCAGCAGCCCCTGGGGCCTAGAGGGGACAGGGGATTTCAATGAGCAGTTCTTC; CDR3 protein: CASSPWGLEGTGDFNEQFF
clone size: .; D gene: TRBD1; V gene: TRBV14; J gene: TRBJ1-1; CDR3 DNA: TGTGCCAGCAGCATACGTCAAGACAGGGGGCTTGACACTGAAGCTTTCTTT; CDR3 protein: CASSIRQDRGLDTEAFF
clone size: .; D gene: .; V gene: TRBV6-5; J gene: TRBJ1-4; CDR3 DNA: TGTGCCAGCAGTTACGACCCACAAAATGAAAAACTGTTTTTT; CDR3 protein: CASSYDPQNEKLFF
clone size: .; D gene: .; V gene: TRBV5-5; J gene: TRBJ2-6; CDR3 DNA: TGTGCCAGCAGCTGGGGCTCGGTCAGAGCTACTTGGGCCAACGTCCTGACTTTC; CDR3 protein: CASSWGSVRATWANVLTF
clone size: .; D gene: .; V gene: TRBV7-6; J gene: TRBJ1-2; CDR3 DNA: TGTGCCAGCACCCCATGGTCCGGAGGGGATGGCTACACCTTC; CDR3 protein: CASTPWSGGDGYTF
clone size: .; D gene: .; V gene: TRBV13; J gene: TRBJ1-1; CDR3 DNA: TGTGCCAGCAGCTCGACAGGAAACATGAACACTGAAGCTTTCTTT; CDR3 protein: CASSSTGNMNTEAFF
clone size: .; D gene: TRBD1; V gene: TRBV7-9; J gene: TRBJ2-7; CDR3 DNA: TGTGCCAGCAGCGCCTACGGGACAGGGACTTACGAGCAGTACTTC; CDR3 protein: CASSAYGTGTYEQYF
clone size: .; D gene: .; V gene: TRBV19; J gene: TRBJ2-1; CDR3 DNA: TGTGCCAGTAGTCCTTGGGACAGACTAGCGCTCAATGAGCAGTTCTTC; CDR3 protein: CASSPWDRLALNEQFF
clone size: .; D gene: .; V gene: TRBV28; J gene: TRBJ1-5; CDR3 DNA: TGTGCCAGCACCTTAGGTAGGGAGGTTGAAGCCCAGCATTTT; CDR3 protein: CASTLGREVEAQHF
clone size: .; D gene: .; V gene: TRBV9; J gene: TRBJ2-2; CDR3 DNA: TGTGCCAGCAGCCCCGAGAGGGGGGGGGCCGGGGAGCTGTTTTTT; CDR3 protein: CASSPERGGAGELFF
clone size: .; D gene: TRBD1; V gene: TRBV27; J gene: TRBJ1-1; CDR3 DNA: TGTGCCAGCAGCAGGGACAGACTGAACACTGAAGCTTTCTTT; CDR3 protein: CASSRDRLNTEAFF
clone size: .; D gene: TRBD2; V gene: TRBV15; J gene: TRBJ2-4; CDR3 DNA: TGTGCCACCAGCGAAGGGACTAGGAACGCCCAAACGGGCAAAAACATTCAGTACTTC; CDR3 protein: CATSEGTRNAQTGKNIQYF
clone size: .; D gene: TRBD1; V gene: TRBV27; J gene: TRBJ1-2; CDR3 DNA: TGTGCCAGCAGTCTCGGGACAGGGAGGAGCCTAGGCTATGGCTACACCTTC; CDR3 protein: CASSLGTGRSLGYGYTF
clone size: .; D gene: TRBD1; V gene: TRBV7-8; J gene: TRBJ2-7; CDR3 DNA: TGTGCCAGCAGCTTAGACAGGGGTGCCCCCTACGAGCAGTACTTC; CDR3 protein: CASSLDRGAPYEQYF
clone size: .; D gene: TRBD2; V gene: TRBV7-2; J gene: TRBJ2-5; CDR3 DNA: TGTGCCAGCAGCCCCCGAAGGGGAGGGCTAAAAGAGACCCAGTACTTC; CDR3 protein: CASSPRRGGLKETQYF
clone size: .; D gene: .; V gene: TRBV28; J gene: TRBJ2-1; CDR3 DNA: TGTGCCAGCAGTTTTGGCCTAGCGAATGAGCAGTTCTTC; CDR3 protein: CASSFGLANEQFF
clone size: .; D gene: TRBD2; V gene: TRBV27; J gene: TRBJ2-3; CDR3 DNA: TGTGCCAGCAGTTTAGTAGCGGGGATAACAGATACGCAGTATTTT; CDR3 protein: CASSLVAGITDTQYF